This TCR beta chain was profiled in a study of blood T cells in healthy people across ages. Study information: Template switching picked up about one barcoded beta molecule for each two T cells. Overall study findings and caveats: Without sorted subsets, naive and antigen-experienced compartments could not be conclusively compared. Strongly correlated with naive T cell percentage was TCR beta diversity.

About this clonotype itself: Its antigen is currently unknown.

J was trimmed by 6 bases and V by 4 bases; bases with no gene match: 5. This CDR3 is 15 amino acids long. Germline V gene data show CDR1 as SGHRS and CDR2 as YFSETQ. A J-beta primer mix and a sample-barcoded 5' primer were used in a second PCR of about 7 to 12 cycles. TCRdb used MiXCR to reprocess the 5' RACE reads, holding one entry per CDR3 protein. This sample yields about 830,000 distinct CDR3 sequences, of which roughly 64% are seen a single time; approximately 21% belongs to the top ten. The genes are TRBV5-1 and TRBJ2-2, with TRBD1 matching over 11 bases. The source is a man aged 30-40 years in good health. Specimen: blood. The CDR3, as DNA: TGCGCCAGCAGCCCCAGGACAGGGGGCTCCGGGGAGCTGTTTTTT. Residues: CASSPRTGGSGELFF.